Reported below is one T cell receptor (beta chain). The target antigen is unknown. This entry comes from a study of T cell responses to AZD1222 COVID-19 vaccine. The protocol was immunoSEQ multiplex PCR, while the TCRdb copy is restricted to in-frame clones and leaves out a portion. Altogether 60,000 to 80,000 clones are present, 80% being singletons, with the ten largest covering less than 50%. In germline, CDR1 is MGHDK, CDR2 SYGVNS. With V trimmed by 4 bases and J by 4 bases, 8 bases remained unmatched. This CDR3 region has 16 residues. Findings of the study overall: The peak T cell response came first, and repertoires were sampled only after it. Only a handful of AZD1222 recipients, roughly 6 in all, had baseline seropositivity.

The TCR comes from an adult who received the AZD1222 COVID-19 vaccine. Source: peripheral blood, taken 28 days after the second AZD1222 dose. This rearrangement joins TRBV25-1 to TRBJ2-1; 9 bases align to TRBD2. Here the CDR3 reads CASSGKTSGRYNEQFF. The DNA of the CDR3 is TGTGCCAGCAGTGGAAAGACTAGCGGCCGGTACAATGAGCAGTTCTTC.